Given below is one T cell receptor beta chain in context. This entry is derived from a study of blood T cell repertoires in COVID-19. In the study's own analysis: Reference gene primer amplification gave nucleated cell count estimates. The repertoire was sequenced with immunoSEQ multiplex PCR; TCRdb's copy has only in-frame clones and lacks some. D and trimming were read from the DNA, whereas the V and J calls and clone size are those reported in that table. The repertoire holds 70,000 to 85,000 clones, with more than 70% as singletons. CDR1 and CDR2 from the germline V gene are MNHNS and SASEGT. The CDR3 covers 14 residues. V lost 2 bases and J 1 base, leaving 5 bases between the germline ends.

The chain carries TRBV6-1 and TRBJ2-2; D remains ambiguous. This TCR was recovered from a man between 65 and 85 years old with active or convalescent COVID-19. Source material: peripheral blood. Written as DNA, the CDR3 is TGTGCCAGCAGTGAACTAAGGAACACCGGGGAGCTGTTTTTT. This translates into CASSELRNTGELFF.